This TCR beta chain is drawn from a study of blood T cell repertoires in COVID-19. Some clones are missing from TCRdb's copy, which holds only in-frame ones; the method was immunoSEQ multiplex PCR. The table includes around 83,000 clones, approximately 87% detected once. Trimming shortened V by 11 bases and J by 5 bases, and 13 bases separated the two germline ends. CDR3 length: 12 residues. Per the germline V gene, CDR1 is ENHRY and CDR2 is SYGVKD. V is TRBV10-3 and J is TRBJ2-1; no clear D. The TCR sequence derives from a woman aged 70 to 79 with acute or convalescent COVID-19. Sequencing used peripheral blood. CDR3 nucleotides: TGTGCCTCCCTCGGTGGGCACAATGAGCAGTTCTTC. Protein product: CASLGGHNEQFF.